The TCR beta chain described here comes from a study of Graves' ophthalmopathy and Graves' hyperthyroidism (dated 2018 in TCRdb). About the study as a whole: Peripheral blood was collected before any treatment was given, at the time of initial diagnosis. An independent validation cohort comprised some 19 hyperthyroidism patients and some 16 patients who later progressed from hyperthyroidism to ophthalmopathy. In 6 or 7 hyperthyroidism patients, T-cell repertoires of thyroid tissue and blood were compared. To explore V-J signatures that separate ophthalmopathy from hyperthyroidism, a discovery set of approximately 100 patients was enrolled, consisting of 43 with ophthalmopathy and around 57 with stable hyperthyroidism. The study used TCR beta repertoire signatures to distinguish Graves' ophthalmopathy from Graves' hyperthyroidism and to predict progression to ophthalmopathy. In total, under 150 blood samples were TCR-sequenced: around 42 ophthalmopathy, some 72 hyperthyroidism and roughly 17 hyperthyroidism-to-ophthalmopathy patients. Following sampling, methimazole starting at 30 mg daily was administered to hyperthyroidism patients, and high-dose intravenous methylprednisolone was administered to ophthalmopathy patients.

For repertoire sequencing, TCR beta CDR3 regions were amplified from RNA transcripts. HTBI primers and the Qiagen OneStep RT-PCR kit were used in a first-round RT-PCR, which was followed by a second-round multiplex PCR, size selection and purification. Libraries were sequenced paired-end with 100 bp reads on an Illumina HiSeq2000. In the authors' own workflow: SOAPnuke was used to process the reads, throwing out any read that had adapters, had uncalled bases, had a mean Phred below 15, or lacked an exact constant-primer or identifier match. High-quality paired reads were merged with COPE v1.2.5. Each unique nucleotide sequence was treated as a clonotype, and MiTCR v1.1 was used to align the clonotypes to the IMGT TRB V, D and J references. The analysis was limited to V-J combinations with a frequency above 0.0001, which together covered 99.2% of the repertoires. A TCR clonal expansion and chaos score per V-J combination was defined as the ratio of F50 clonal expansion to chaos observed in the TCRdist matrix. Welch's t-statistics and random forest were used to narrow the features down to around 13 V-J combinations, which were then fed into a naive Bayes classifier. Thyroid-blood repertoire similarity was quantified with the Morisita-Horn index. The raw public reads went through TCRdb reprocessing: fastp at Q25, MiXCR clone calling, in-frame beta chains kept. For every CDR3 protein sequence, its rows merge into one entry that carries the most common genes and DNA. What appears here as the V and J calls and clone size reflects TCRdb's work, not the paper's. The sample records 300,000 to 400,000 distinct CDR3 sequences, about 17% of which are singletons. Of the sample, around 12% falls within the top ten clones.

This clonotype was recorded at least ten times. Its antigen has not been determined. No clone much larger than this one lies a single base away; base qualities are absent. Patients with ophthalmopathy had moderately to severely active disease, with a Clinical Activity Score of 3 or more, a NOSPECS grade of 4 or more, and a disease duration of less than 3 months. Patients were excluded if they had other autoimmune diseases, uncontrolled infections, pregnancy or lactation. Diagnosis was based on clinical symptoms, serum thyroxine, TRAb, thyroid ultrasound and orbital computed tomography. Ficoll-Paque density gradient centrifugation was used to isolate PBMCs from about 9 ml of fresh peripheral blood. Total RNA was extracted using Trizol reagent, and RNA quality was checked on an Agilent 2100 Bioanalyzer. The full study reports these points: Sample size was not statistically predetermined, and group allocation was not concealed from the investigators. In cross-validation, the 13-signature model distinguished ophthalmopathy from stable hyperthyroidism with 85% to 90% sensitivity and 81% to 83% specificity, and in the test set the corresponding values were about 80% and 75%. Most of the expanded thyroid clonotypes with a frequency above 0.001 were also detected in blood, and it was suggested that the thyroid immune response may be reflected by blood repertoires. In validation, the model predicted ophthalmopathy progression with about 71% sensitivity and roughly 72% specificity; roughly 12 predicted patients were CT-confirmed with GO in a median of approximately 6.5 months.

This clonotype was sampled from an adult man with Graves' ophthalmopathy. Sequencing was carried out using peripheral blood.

The CDR3 sequence is CASSESARTEAFF. The nucleotide sequence is given as TGCGCCAGCAGCGAGTCGGCAAGGACTGAAGCTTTCTTT. The chain employs TRBV5-1 and TRBJ1-1, with the identity of the D gene unclear. CDR1 SGHRS and CDR2 YFSETQ are derived from the germline V gene. The junction shows trimming of 4 bases on V and 5 bases on J, plus 12 bases between the germline ends. Reading from cysteine to phenylalanine, the CDR3 counts 13 amino acids. Of all the DNA, just the CDR3 is kept, 39 bases in frame from base 1.